This T cell receptor (beta chain) was profiled in a study of T cells in Graves' hyperthyroidism and ophthalmopathy. What was amplified from RNA transcripts were TCR beta CDR3 regions. An initial round of RT-PCR targeting the TCR CDR3 relied on the HTBI primer set. TCRdb processed the multiplex PCR reads anew with MiXCR; each CDR3 protein has one entry. The data contain under 700,000 distinct CDR3 sequences, over 15% of them seen just once; the ten biggest clones take up more than 15%. Clinical symptoms, serum thyroxine and TRAb, thyroid ultrasound and orbital computed tomography together formed the diagnostic basis. The CDR3 spans 17 residues. Germline loops: CDR1 SGHRS, CDR2 YFSETQ. J gave up 7 bases and V 4 bases, and 15 bases lay outside the gene matches.

The rearrangement uses TRBV5-1 and TRBJ1-2; TRBD1 matches 11 bases. The receptor was isolated from a young woman with Graves' hyperthyroidism. The sample comprised blood. The CDR3 loop is CASSRGDTGGQGAGYTF. Here the CDR3 DNA reads TGCGCCAGCAGCCGAGGTGATACCGGTGGACAGGGGGCTGGCTACACCTTC.